Below, one T cell receptor (beta chain) is given with its context. The data originate from a study of blood T cell repertoires in COVID-19. As for the study in general: Sites in the United States, Italy and Spain provided acute and convalescent COVID-19 samples.

Sequencing was performed with immunoSEQ multiplex PCR; in TCRdb, only in-frame clones are kept and a portion is missing. The table has over 90,000 clones, roughly 90% seen once. The germline CDR1 and CDR2 sequences are LGHDT and YNNKEL (reference sequence). The ends were cut back, 0 bases at V and 0 bases at J, with 15 bases in the middle. There are 19 residues in the CDR3. The sequence was collected from a woman aged 45-65 years with COVID-19, enrolled during active disease. The sequenced material came from peripheral blood. The chain is built from TRBV3-1 (or the pseudogene TRBV3-2) and TRBJ2-6; perhaps TRBD2 as D (6 bases). The CDR3 DNA sequence: TGTGCCAGCAGCCAAGATCCCTGGGGAGGCAGCTCTGGGGCCAACGTCCTGACTTTC. It encodes CASSQDPWGGSSGANVLTF.